This entry lists 15 T cell receptor beta chains sequenced from one sample in a study of shared clonotypes between healthy human individuals (TCRdb year 2020). Library preparation was by the immunoSEQ multiplex PCR assay. In its TCRdb copy, this immuneACCESS table keeps in-frame sequences only and misses some clones. Where compared with another copy, unresolved V genes explain less than half of these, and the others have no known cause. Recorded for this sample are over a million clones; around 97% of them occurred a single time. Of the sample, over 1% falls within the top ten clones. Sequenced sample: naive CD4+ T cells sorted from blood. Interpreted using the paper, the cell subset or site label stands for: CD45RA+ positively selected. The source of these receptors is a man aged 25-45 years in good health.

The chain carries TRBV10-1 and TRBJ2-2; D is perhaps TRBD1 (6 bases). Trimming removed 3 bases from V and 7 bases from J, with 12 bases in between. The germline V gene has CDR1 WNHNN and CDR2 SYGVQD (reference sequence). CDR3 length: 14 residues. The CDR3 protein is CASSDGTPGGELFF. DNA for the CDR3: TGCGCCAGCAGTGACGGGACACCCGGCGGGGAGCTGTTTTTT.

The chain employs TRBV28 and TRBJ2-6, with D maybe TRBD2 (5 bases). The CDR3 has 17 residues. The germline CDR1 and CDR2 sequences are MDHEN and SYDVKM. V was trimmed by 5 bases and J by 0 bases, leaving 14 bases between them. CDR3 sequence: CASSQRPTSSGANVLTF. Written as DNA, the CDR3 is TGTGCCAGCAGTCAACGACCAACTAGCTCTGGGGCCAACGTCCTGACTTTC.

The sample holds one count of this clone. V usage is TRBV5-1 and J usage is TRBJ2-7; TRBD1 matches 7 bases. The V and J ends lost 4 bases and 0 bases, in that order; junction bases with no gene match: 7. This CDR3 comprises 15 residues. Germline lookup yields CDR1 SGHRS and CDR2 YFSETQ. CDR3 sequence reads: CASSVATGSSYEQYF. The CDR3 nucleotides read TGCGCCAGCAGCGTAGCGACAGGGAGCTCCTACGAGCAGTACTTC.

The chain has TRBV15 and TRBJ1-2; 7 nucleotides line up with TRBD1. CDR1 and CDR2 (germline): LNHNV, YYDKDF (reference sequence). J was trimmed by 0 bases and V by 1 base; bases with no gene match: 2. CDR3 length: 15 residues. CDR3 sequence: CATSRGTGTNYGYTF. The DNA of the CDR3 is TGTGCCACCAGCAGAGGGACAGGAACTAACTATGGCTACACCTTC.

This chain links TRBV10-2 with TRBJ1-3; 7 nucleotides match TRBD1. With 6 bases clipped from V and 3 bases from J, the junction kept 5 bases outside the gene matches. The CDR3 extends over 14 amino acids. CDR1 and CDR2 (germline): WSHSY, SAAADI. For the CDR3, the DNA is TGCGCCAGCAGACGACAGGGATTTGGAAACACCATATATTTT. It specifies CASRRQGFGNTIYF.

The gene calls are TRBV27 and TRBJ2-4; D is undetermined. Trimming cost V 3 bases and J 10 bases, with 4 bases left between them. Germline-derived CDR1 and CDR2 are MNHEY and SMNVEV (reference sequence). This CDR3 has 10 residues. The DNA of the CDR3 is TGTGCCAGCAGTTTCAAGATTCAGTACTTC. This codes for CASSFKIQYF.

Here the CDR3 reads CASSAPHTGELFF. CDR3 nucleotide sequence: TGCGCCAGCAGCGCCCCCCACACCGGGGAGCTGTTTTTT. The chain joins TRBV4-1 to TRBJ2-2; the D is unclear. Germline-derived CDR1 and CDR2 are MGHRA and YSYEKL. V lost 5 bases to trimming and J lost 3 bases, with 7 bases between them. The CDR3 loop spans 13 amino acids.

Only one count was recorded for this clone. The chain recombines TRBV18 with TRBJ2-7; 9 bases align to TRBD2. Germline V gene lookup returns CDR1 KGHSH and CDR2 LQKENI. CDR3 length: 14 residues. The J segment lost 2 bases and the V segment lost 6 bases, leaving 5 bases of the junction unmatched. Here the CDR3 reads CASSTSGRPYEQYF. The CDR3 DNA follows: TGTGCCAGCTCCACAAGCGGGAGGCCCTACGAGCAGTACTTC.

In the case of this clone: The same CDR3 is also encoded by other DNA sequences in this sample. The genes are TRBV6-5 and TRBJ2-7; D is ambiguous. Germline assignment: CDR1 MNHEY and CDR2 SVGAGI. CDR3 length: 13 amino acids. The V end lost 5 bases, the J end lost 1 base, and 9 bases lay between the germline ends. CDR3 loop: CASSRAGSYEQYF. The CDR3 nucleotides read TGTGCCAGCAGTCGGGCAGGATCCTACGAGCAGTACTTC.

The V call is TRBV5-1, the J call TRBJ2-7; 9 bases match TRBD2. Germline V gives CDR1 SGHRS, CDR2 YFSETQ. Trimming removed 0 bases from V and 3 bases from J; junction bases left unmatched: 4. This CDR3 region has 15 residues. DNA of the CDR3: TGCGCCAGCAGCTTGGGACTAGCGGTCCTCTACGAGCAGTACTTC. Protein: CASSLGLAVLYEQYF.

This chain connects TRBV28 to TRBJ1-1; D uncertain. Per germline, CDR1 MDHEN and CDR2 SYDVKM. V lost 3 bases to trimming and J lost 10 bases, with 12 bases between them. CDR3 length equals 12 residues. CDR3 DNA sequence: TGTGCCAGCAGTTTTCCCCAAACGAGAGCTTTCTTT. Amino acid sequence: CASSFPQTRAFF.

The chain carries TRBV27 and TRBJ2-2; 9 bases map to TRBD1. The J segment lost 6 bases and the V segment lost 7 bases, leaving 6 bases of the junction unmatched. This CDR3 contains 14 residues. The germline V gene has CDR1 MNHEY and CDR2 SMNVEV (reference sequence). CDR3 sequence reads: CASTNGQGPGELFF. CDR3 nucleotide sequence: TGTGCCAGCACCAACGGACAGGGGCCCGGGGAGCTGTTTTTT.

V usage is TRBV28 and J usage is TRBJ1-1; no definite D call. The CDR3 consists of 11 residues. Germline-derived CDR1 and CDR2 are MDHEN and SYDVKM. With 4 bases removed from V and 10 bases from J, the gap between germline ends came to 10 bases. DNA for the CDR3: TGTGCCAGCAGTTATACATCGGGAGCTTTCTTT. Its protein is CASSYTSGAFF.

For the CDR3, the DNA is TGTGCCAGCAGCGTAGCAGGACTAGTGAGCACCGGGGAGCTGTTTTTT. This sequence encodes CASSVAGLVSTGELFF. This rearrangement joins TRBV9 to TRBJ2-2, with TRBD2 matching 7 bases. Germline CDR1 and CDR2: SGDLS and YYNGEE. The V gene end was trimmed by 0 bases and the J gene end by 4 bases; junction bases not matched to a gene: 6. The CDR3 consists of 16 residues.

The chain recombines TRBV19 with TRBJ2-7; D uncertain. CDR3 size: 14 residues. Trimming removed 3 bases from V and 0 bases from J, with 9 bases in between. Germline V lookup: CDR1 LNHDA, CDR2 SQIVND (reference sequence). The CDR3 bases are TGTGCCAGTAGTATGGAACGGAACTCCTACGAGCAGTACTTC. It translates to CASSMERNSYEQYF. The full variable domain, completed using reference TRBV19 and TRBJ2-7, is DGGITQSPKYLFRKEGQNVTLSCEQNLNHDAMYWYRQDPGQGLRLIYYSQIVNDFQKGDIAEGYSVSREKKESFPLTVTSAQKNPTAFYLCASSMERNSYEQYFGPGTRLTVT.